Reported below is one T cell receptor beta chain. Participants were aged 18 to 89 years, lived in 24 US areas, and enrolled virtually. This record comes from a study of blood T cell repertoires in COVID-19. Clones were read by immunoSEQ multiplex PCR, and TCRdb kept only the in-frame ones, dropping some. The sample has a few hundred thousand clones, about 88% seen once. Germline CDR1 and CDR2: SGHAT and FQNNGV. Trimming left V 4 bases short and J 6 bases short, with 9 bases between. This CDR3 is 13 amino acids long. The rearrangement uses TRBV11-2 and TRBJ1-4, with no clear D. Sequencing input: PBMCs or T cells enriched from blood (not recorded which). This sequence was found in a young woman who had been exposed to COVID-19. CDR3 residues: CASSSMRDEKLFF. Here the CDR3 DNA reads TGTGCCAGCAGCTCGATGCGGGATGAAAAACTGTTTTTT.